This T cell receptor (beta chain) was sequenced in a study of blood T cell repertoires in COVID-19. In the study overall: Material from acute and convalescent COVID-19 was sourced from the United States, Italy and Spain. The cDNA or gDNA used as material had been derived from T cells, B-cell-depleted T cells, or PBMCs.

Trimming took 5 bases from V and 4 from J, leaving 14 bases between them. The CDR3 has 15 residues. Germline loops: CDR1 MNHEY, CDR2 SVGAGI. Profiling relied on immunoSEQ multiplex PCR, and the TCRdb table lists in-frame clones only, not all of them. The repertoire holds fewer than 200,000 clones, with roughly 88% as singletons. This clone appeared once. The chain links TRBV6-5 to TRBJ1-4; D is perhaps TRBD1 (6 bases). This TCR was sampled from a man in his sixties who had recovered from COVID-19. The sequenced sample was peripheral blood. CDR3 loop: CASSPTGHLNEKLFF. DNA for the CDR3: TGTGCCAGCAGTCCCACAGGGCACCTTAATGAAAAACTGTTTTTT.